These 24 T cell receptor beta chains were all obtained from the same sample, sequenced in a study of control samples from healthy donors and cancer patients. TCRdb's copy holds only in-frame clones and misses some; the assay was immunoSEQ multiplex PCR. Of over 80,000 clones in the sample, roughly 86% were seen once. The material sequenced was blood. The receptors stem from a man in his sixties in good health.

This chain links TRBV7-9 with TRBJ1-1, with D possibly TRBD1 on 6 matching bases. The germline V and J ends were trimmed by 1 base and 1 base, with 7 bases remaining between them. Germline V gene data show CDR1 as SEHNR and CDR2 as FQNEAQ (reference sequence). The CDR3 covers 14 residues. The CDR3 region is CASSLEGGNTEAFF. DNA for the CDR3: TGTGCCAGCAGCTTAGAGGGGGGGAACACTGAAGCTTTCTTT.

This clone has a single count. The gene calls are TRBV3-1 (or the pseudogene TRBV3-2) and TRBJ2-3; 8 nucleotides agree with TRBD2. This CDR3 spans 17 amino acids. V was clipped by 4 bases and J by 0 bases; unmatched bases: 9. The germline V gene encodes CDR1 LGHDT and CDR2 YNNKEL (reference sequence). The CDR3 region has the DNA TGTGCCAGCAGCCGAAACATACTAGCGGCTAGCACAGATACGCAGTATTTT. Protein sequence: CASSRNILAASTDTQYF.

J is TRBJ2-7 and V is TRBV3-1 (or the pseudogene TRBV3-2); TRBD2 agrees at 12 bases. The V gene end was trimmed by 0 bases and the J gene end by 5 bases; junction bases not matched to a gene: 8. The CDR3 sequence is 17 residues long. Germline CDR1 LGHDT, CDR2 YNNKEL (reference sequence). The CDR3 protein is CASSQDPLAGGLNEQYF. CDR3 sequence (DNA): TGTGCCAGCAGCCAAGATCCCCTAGCGGGGGGGCTGAACGAGCAGTACTTC.

This clone was picked up a small number of times. This chain links TRBV6-5 with TRBJ1-1, with D tentatively TRBD1 (5 bases). The CDR3 contains 14 residues. Trimming took off 6 bases at V and 4 bases at J, with 15 bases between the two ends. Germline CDR1 reads MNHEY; CDR2 reads SVGAGI. The CDR3 loop reads CASSRTLGRTEAFF. CDR3 nucleotides: TGTGCCAGCAGCCGTACGTTGGGACGCACTGAAGCTTTCTTT.

The sample holds a few counts of this clone. V and J are TRBV6-5 and TRBJ1-3; D call uncertain. The germline V and J ends were trimmed by 8 bases and 0 bases, with 5 bases remaining between them. The V gene's germline CDR1 is MNHEY and CDR2 SVGAGI. This CDR3 contains 12 residues. The CDR3 is CASVSSGNTIYF. The CDR3 DNA reads TGTGCCAGCGTAAGCTCTGGAAACACCATATATTTT.

The sample holds a few counts of this clone. V and J are TRBV19 and TRBJ1-5, with no clear D. The CDR3 sequence is 16 residues long. Germline-derived CDR1 and CDR2 are LNHDA and SQIVND (reference sequence). V lost 3 bases, J lost 5 bases, and 17 bases lay in between. The CDR3 protein is CASSIGSGTPYQPQHF. CDR3 DNA sequence: TGTGCCAGTAGTATTGGTTCGGGAACACCCTATCAGCCCCAGCATTTT.

The genes are TRBV19 and TRBJ2-7; D remains unclear. With 6 bases removed from V and 2 bases from J, the gap between germline ends came to 14 bases. Germline values: CDR1 LNHDA, CDR2 SQIVND (reference sequence). CDR3 size: 14 residues. The CDR3 nucleotides are TGTGCCAGTAGCCTCGAGACGGCCCCCTACGAGCAGTACTTC. Its protein product is CASSLETAPYEQYF.

The V gene is TRBV5-4, the J gene TRBJ2-7; D perhaps matches TRBD2 (6 bases). The germline V gene encodes CDR1 SGHNT and CDR2 YYREEE (reference sequence). V gave up 3 bases and J gave up 4 bases, with 8 bases separating them. This CDR3 is built from 12 residues. This CDR3 is CASSSGTYEQYF. In nucleotides, the CDR3 is TGTGCCAGCAGCTCCGGGACTTACGAGCAGTACTTC.

This clone was seen just once. The V call is TRBV11-2, the J call TRBJ2-7, with D uncertain. There are 13 residues in the CDR3. CDR1 SGHAT and CDR2 FQNNGV come from the germline V gene. Trimming removed 5 bases at V and 3 bases at J, with 11 bases between. DNA for the CDR3: TGTGCCAGCAGCCACCTCCCCGACTACGAGCAGTACTTC. Translated: CASSHLPDYEQYF.

The V and J genes are TRBV7-2 and TRBJ2-7; 10 nucleotides match TRBD1. V dropped 4 bases and J dropped 3; count of bases not matched to a gene: 6. Germline lookup yields CDR1 SGHTA and CDR2 FQGNSA. The length of the CDR3 is 15 residues. CDR3 in amino acids: CASSSRTGGIYEQYF. The CDR3 region has the DNA TGTGCCAGCAGCTCTCGGACAGGGGGGATCTACGAGCAGTACTTC.

This rearrangement joins TRBV20-1 to TRBJ1-2; D might be TRBD1 (5 bases). V was trimmed by 6 bases and J by 13 bases, leaving 18 bases between them. The CDR3 sequence is 11 residues long. Germline loops: CDR1 DFQATT, CDR2 SNEGSKA (reference sequence). CDR3 in DNA: TGCAGTGCACTGACGGGACCAGGTTTCACCTTC. Translation gives CSALTGPGFTF.

The rearrangement uses TRBV4-1 and TRBJ1-6; the match to TRBD1 covers 8 bases. Germline CDR1 is MGHRA and CDR2 is YSYEKL. With 1 base clipped from V and 10 bases from J, the junction kept 9 bases outside the gene matches. This CDR3 has 16 residues. This CDR3 reads CASSQGVTGGQSPLHF. For the CDR3, the DNA is TGCGCCAGCAGCCAAGGGGTCACAGGGGGACAATCACCCCTCCACTTT.

This clone came up a few times. V usage is TRBV7-8 and J usage is TRBJ2-7; 14 positions agree with TRBD2. V was pared by 2 bases and J by 0 bases, with 15 bases of the junction left unmatched. CDR3 length equals 21 residues. Germline V lookup: CDR1 SGHVS, CDR2 FQNEAQ. CDR3: CASSLPSGLAGGRVSSYEQYF. The CDR3 DNA is TGTGCCAGCAGCTTACCCTCAGGACTAGCGGGAGGCCGTGTAAGCTCCTACGAGCAGTACTTC.

J is TRBJ2-7 and V is TRBV28; 9 positions match TRBD1. CDR3 length: 14 residues. Germline lookup yields CDR1 MDHEN and CDR2 SYDVKM. V trimming: 6 bases; J trimming: 4 bases; junction bases outside the gene matches: 7. Here the CDR3 reads CASSRDRAFYEQYF. CDR3 sequence (DNA): TGTGCCAGCAGCCGGGACAGGGCATTTTACGAGCAGTACTTC.

J is TRBJ2-4 and V is TRBV28; D gene ambiguous. V was clipped by 2 bases and J by 2 bases, with 7 bases between them. The CDR3 sequence is 14 residues long. Germline V lookup: CDR1 MDHEN, CDR2 SYDVKM. The CDR3 here is CASSLGWPKNIQYF. The CDR3 nucleotides are TGTGCCAGCAGTTTAGGCTGGCCCAAAAACATTCAGTACTTC. Looking up the rest from reference TRBV28 and TRBJ2-4 gives the full variable domain: DVKVTQSSRYLVKRTGEKVFLECVQDMDHENMFWYRQDPGLGLRLIYFSYDVKMKEKGDIPEGYSVSREKKERFSLILESASTNQTSMYLCASSLGWPKNIQYFGAGTRLSVL.

The chain recombines TRBV11-2 with TRBJ2-2; TRBD2 is a possible D gene (6 bases). The CDR3 has 15 amino acids. V was clipped by 6 bases and J by 4 bases, with 15 bases between them. The germline V gene encodes CDR1 SGHAT and CDR2 FQNNGV. CDR3 sequence: CASRPPGRSTGELFF. The CDR3 DNA reads TGTGCCAGCAGGCCCCCGGGGAGGTCCACCGGGGAGCTGTTTTTT.

The chain combines TRBV5-6 with TRBJ1-2; D is undetermined. This CDR3 has 16 residues. Germline V CDR1 and CDR2: SGHDT, YYEEEE. The V gene lost 3 bases and the J gene lost 3 bases, with 18 bases spanning the gap. The DNA for the CDR3 is TGTGCCAGCAGCTCGAGGGAGTCGGCCAGTCACTATGGCTACACCTTC. Translated, it gives CASSSRESASHYGYTF.

V gene TRBV27 combines with J gene TRBJ2-5; either TRBD1 or TRBD2 may fit D (5 bases each). Germline V gene lookup returns CDR1 MNHEY and CDR2 SMNVEV (reference sequence). This CDR3 is 13 amino acids long. Between the trimmed V and J ends, which lost 5 bases and 2 bases, there was a span of 9 bases. In nucleotides, the CDR3 is TGTGCCAGCAGTGGGACGGCTCAAGAGACCCAGTACTTC. Protein: CASSGTAQETQYF.

This clone was observed once. This chain joins TRBV5-4 and TRBJ1-2; 8 nucleotides match TRBD1. Germline-derived CDR1 and CDR2 are SGHNT and YYREEE (reference sequence). The CDR3 length is 14 residues. Trimming removed 5 bases from V and 4 bases from J; junction bases left unmatched: 7. CDR3 sequence (DNA): TGTGCCAGCAGAGCGGACAGGGCCATCTATGGCTACACCTTC. It codes for CASRADRAIYGYTF. Full variable domain (remainder filled in from reference TRBV5-4 and TRBJ1-2): ETGVTQSPTHLIKTRGQQVTLRCSSQSGHNTVSWYQQALGQGPQFIFQYYREEENGRGNFPPRFSGLQFPNYSSELNVNALELDDSALYLCASRADRAIYGYTFGSGTRLTVV.

The V call is TRBV6-4, the J call TRBJ1-2; D is unclear. CDR3 length: 14 residues. Germline assignment: CDR1 MRHNA and CDR2 SNTAGT. Trimming took 0 bases from V and 6 from J, leaving 11 bases between them. Here the CDR3 DNA reads TGTGCCAGCAGTGACTCGAGAGGCGGGAATGGCTACACCTTC. Residues: CASSDSRGGNGYTF.

V is TRBV11-3 and J is TRBJ2-3, with 8 positions matching TRBD1. CDR3 length: 15 residues. The germline V gene encodes CDR1 SGHNT and CDR2 YENEEA. The trim removed 1 base at V and 4 bases at J, leaving 4 bases unmatched. Here the CDR3 DNA reads TGTGCCAGCAGCTTAGGGACAGGGTCCCCAGATACGCAGTATTTT. Protein product: CASSLGTGSPDTQYF.

CDR3 sequence: CATKDRSQETQYF. CDR3 nucleotide sequence: TGTGCCACCAAGGACAGGAGCCAAGAGACCCAGTACTTC. This rearrangement joins TRBV24-1 to TRBJ2-5; 7 nucleotides match TRBD1. V lost 8 bases and J lost 1; bases outside the gene matches: 3. Germline loops: CDR1 KGHDR, CDR2 SFDVKD. This CDR3 comprises 13 residues.

The chain carries TRBV19 and TRBJ2-7; a weak D match, TRBD1 (6 bases). CDR1 and CDR2 from the germline V gene are LNHDA and SQIVND (reference sequence). V was pared by 2 bases and J by 2 bases, with 10 bases between. The CDR3 totals 14 residues. CDR3 nucleotide sequence: TGTGCCAGTAGTATAACGGGACAAGCCTACGAGCAGTACTTC. Residues: CASSITGQAYEQYF.

The chain couples TRBV6-5 to TRBJ1-1; 7 bases agree with TRBD1. The trim removed 6 bases at V and 1 base at J, leaving 5 bases unmatched. Germline CDR1 MNHEY, CDR2 SVGAGI. CDR3 length equals 14 residues. CDR3 loop: CASSLDRANTEAFF. The CDR3 DNA is TGTGCCAGCAGCCTCGACAGGGCGAACACTGAAGCTTTCTTT.